Each of the 16 T cell receptor beta chains below was sequenced from the same sample in a study of T cells after yellow fever vaccination. One entry per CDR3 protein results from TCRdb running MiXCR on the 5' RACE reads. Found here are 600,000 to 750,000 distinct CDR3 sequences, around 12% of them singletons; the top ten hold about 15%. Specimen: PBMCs, collected on the day of the yellow fever booster vaccination. These receptors were taken from a man under 40 who received the YFV17D yellow fever vaccine.

The V call is TRBV25-1, the J call TRBJ2-7; a weak D match, TRBD2 (5 bases). V lost 4 bases, J lost 7 bases, and 11 bases lay in between. The V gene's germline CDR1 is MGHDK and CDR2 SYGVNS. The CDR3 has 12 residues. The CDR3 sequence is CASSGNRREQYF. In DNA, the CDR3 is TGTGCCAGCAGTGGAAACCGGAGGGAGCAGTACTTC.

This clonotype was seen a few times. This chain connects TRBV6-1 to TRBJ2-3; D unresolved. V was clipped by 7 bases and J by 0 bases, with 8 bases between them. The length of the CDR3 is 13 residues. The V gene's germline CDR1 is MNHNS and CDR2 SASEGT. CDR3: CASKTMSTDTQYF. The CDR3 DNA is TGTGCCAGCAAAACGATGAGCACAGATACGCAGTATTTT.

The rearrangement links TRBV2 to TRBJ1-1, with TRBD1 matching over 9 bases. V lost 6 bases and J lost 4; bases outside the gene matches: 3. CDR1 is SNHLY and CDR2 is FYNNEI in the germline V gene. CDR3 length equals 13 residues. In DNA, the CDR3 is TGTGCCAGCAGCTGGGACAGGGTCACTGAAGCTTTCTTT. Protein: CASSWDRVTEAFF.

For the CDR3, the DNA is TGCAGCGTTGTTGCTAGCGAAACAGATACGCAGTATTTT. Amino acid sequence: CSVVASETDTQYF. The chain uses TRBV29-1 and TRBJ2-3, with a possible D match to TRBD2 (6 bases). Trimming took 4 bases from V and 3 from J, leaving 11 bases between them. There are 13 residues in the CDR3. Looked up from germline, CDR1 is SQVTM and CDR2 is ANQGSEA.

This clonotype was picked up a small number of times. The V call is TRBV11-1, the J call TRBJ2-6, with D unclear. Germline V gene lookup returns CDR1 SGHAT and CDR2 FQDESV (reference sequence). The CDR3 is made up of 19 amino acids. V shed 1 base and J shed 0 bases, with 16 bases lying between them. CDR3 DNA: TGTGCCAGCAGCTTAGTATCTCCAGACTTAAGCTCTGGGGCCAACGTCCTGACTTTC. Residues: CASSLVSPDLSSGANVLTF.

This clonotype was counted only a few times. The V and J genes are TRBV30 and TRBJ2-1, with 9 bases lining up with TRBD2. This CDR3 has 13 amino acids. The germline V gene has CDR1 GTSNPN and CDR2 SVGIG (reference sequence). V shed 4 bases and J 7 bases; nucleotides not matched to a gene: 5. The CDR3 loop is CAWIAGVGNEQFF. As DNA, the CDR3 is TGTGCCTGGATAGCGGGAGTAGGGAATGAGCAGTTCTTC.

This clonotype was detected only a few times. CDR3 region: CSARGLSNTGELFF. The CDR3 bases are TGCAGTGCTAGGGGTCTTTCGAACACCGGGGAGCTGTTTTTT. The rearrangement links TRBV20-1 to TRBJ2-2; D unresolved. The V gene lost 3 bases and the J gene lost 0 bases, with 8 bases spanning the gap. CDR1 and CDR2 (germline): DFQATT, SNEGSKA (reference sequence). The CDR3 spans 14 residues.

Only a few counts were recorded for this clonotype. J is TRBJ2-1 and V is TRBV20-1, with 8 bases matching TRBD1. The CDR3 has 15 amino acids. Germline V gives CDR1 DFQATT, CDR2 SNEGSKA (reference sequence). The trim removed 0 bases at V and 8 bases at J, leaving 9 bases unmatched. The CDR3 region is CSARDPLDRVYEQFF. The CDR3 bases are TGCAGTGCTAGAGATCCCCTGGACAGGGTATATGAGCAGTTCTTC.

The CDR3 region is CASSPRGSTNEKLFF. DNA for the CDR3: TGCGCCAGCAGCCCGCGGGGGTCAACTAATGAAAAACTGTTTTTT. The chain has TRBV5-1 and TRBJ1-4; perhaps TRBD1 as D (5 bases). The CDR3 has 15 residues. The V end lost 4 bases, the J end lost 0 bases, and 10 bases lay between the germline ends. Germline V gene sequence: CDR1 SGHRS, CDR2 YFSETQ.

This clonotype was seen only a few times. The chain carries TRBV20-1 and TRBJ1-1, with a tentative D call TRBD1 (6 bases). There are 15 residues in the CDR3. Trimming took 5 bases from V and 1 from J, leaving 17 bases between them. CDR1 is DFQATT, CDR2 SNEGSKA, per germline (reference sequence). The CDR3 DNA sequence: TGCAGTGCTCCTCAGCCCGGGACAAGGAACACTGAAGCTTTCTTT. Translated, it gives CSAPQPGTRNTEAFF.

The chain carries TRBV7-2 and TRBJ2-5, with TRBD2 matching over 8 bases. This CDR3 has 15 residues. The germline gives CDR1 SGHTA, CDR2 FQGNSA. V trimming: 1 base; J trimming: 1 base; junction bases outside the gene matches: 2. CDR3 residues: CASSLVGTSQETQYF. The CDR3 DNA is TGTGCCAGCAGCTTAGTCGGGACTAGCCAAGAGACCCAGTACTTC.

The chain links TRBV20-1 to TRBJ2-5; D uncertain. V was pared by 5 bases and J by 0 bases, with 13 bases between. The germline gives CDR1 DFQATT, CDR2 SNEGSKA (reference sequence). This CDR3 has 14 amino acids. CDR3 nucleotide sequence: TGCAGTGCTCCCCTCACATCGTACCAAGAGACCCAGTACTTC. Its translation is CSAPLTSYQETQYF.

The chain recombines TRBV7-6 with TRBJ2-3; a possible D gene is TRBD1 (6 bases). Germline CDR1 and CDR2: SGHVS and FNYEAQ. The length of the CDR3 is 19 residues. Trimming removed 5 bases at V and 0 bases at J, with 24 bases between. The CDR3 nucleotides are TGTGCCAGCAGCCCCCTCTCAGGGGCTCGGGGAGCTAGCACAGATACGCAGTATTTT. Translating gives CASSPLSGARGASTDTQYF. The full variable domain, rest sourced from reference TRBV7-6 and TRBJ2-3, is GAGVSQSPRYKVTKRGQDVALRCDPISGHVSLYWYRQALGQGPEFLTYFNYEAQQDKSGLPNDRFSAERPEGSISTLTIQRTEQRDSAMYRCASSPLSGARGASTDTQYFGPGTRLTVL.

The chain recombines TRBV18 with TRBJ2-7; D possibly corresponds to TRBD1 (6 bases). There are 13 residues in the CDR3. Germline V CDR1 and CDR2: KGHSH, LQKENI. V shed 3 bases and J shed 6 bases, with 12 bases lying between them. In nucleotides, the CDR3 is TGTGCCAGCTCACCTAGACAGGATTTCGAGCAGTACTTC. Protein product: CASSPRQDFEQYF. Full variable domain (missing parts from reference TRBV18 and TRBJ2-7): NAGVMQNPRHLVRRRGQEARLRCSPMKGHSHVYWYRQLPEEGLKFMVYLQKENIIDESGMPKERFSAEFPKEGPSILRIQQVVRGDSAAYFCASSPRQDFEQYFGPGTRLTVT.

The chain couples TRBV7-2 to TRBJ1-1, with D tentatively TRBD1 (6 bases). Trimming pared 4 bases from V and 1 base from J, leaving 13 bases between. This CDR3 spans 15 amino acids. In germline, CDR1 is SGHTA, CDR2 FQGNSA. This CDR3 is CASSSNLDRNTEAFF. The CDR3 DNA sequence: TGTGCCAGCAGCTCTAATCTGGACAGGAACACTGAAGCTTTCTTT.

CDR3 sequence (DNA): TGTGCCAGCAGCCAAGCGACTGGCCCGAACACTGAAGCTTTCTTT. Protein: CASSQATGPNTEAFF. V and J are TRBV4-2 and TRBJ1-1, with D unresolved. V was pared by 1 base and J by 1 base, with 10 bases between. Germline lookup yields CDR1 LGHNA and CDR2 YNFKEQ. The CDR3 is 15 amino acids.